This T cell receptor beta chain derives from a study of blood T cell repertoires in COVID-19. Study context: From the United States, Italy and Spain came samples of acute and convalescent COVID-19. Sample material is recorded as cDNA or gDNA derived from T cells, B-cell-depleted T cells, or PBMCs.

In the study's own analysis: It was from reference gene primer amplification that nucleated cell counts were estimated. The assay was immunoSEQ multiplex PCR, and TCRdb's table has in-frame clones only and misses some. V and J calls and clone size follow that table, whereas D and trimming were derived from the DNA. Among about 39,000 clones, 75% to 85% were seen once, and the ten largest hold roughly 21%. This clone has only a few counts. Source material: peripheral blood. The origin of this receptor is a man in his 70s with acute or convalescent COVID-19.

DNA for the CDR3: TGCGCCAGCAGCCTAGACCCCGGGAGCCCCTACGAGCAGTACTTC. The encoded protein is CASSLDPGSPYEQYF. The V and J genes are TRBV4-1 and TRBJ2-7; D perhaps matches TRBD2 (6 bases). Germline CDR1 and CDR2: MGHRA and YSYEKL. Trimming pared 4 bases from V and 2 bases from J, leaving 15 bases between. The CDR3 contains 15 residues.